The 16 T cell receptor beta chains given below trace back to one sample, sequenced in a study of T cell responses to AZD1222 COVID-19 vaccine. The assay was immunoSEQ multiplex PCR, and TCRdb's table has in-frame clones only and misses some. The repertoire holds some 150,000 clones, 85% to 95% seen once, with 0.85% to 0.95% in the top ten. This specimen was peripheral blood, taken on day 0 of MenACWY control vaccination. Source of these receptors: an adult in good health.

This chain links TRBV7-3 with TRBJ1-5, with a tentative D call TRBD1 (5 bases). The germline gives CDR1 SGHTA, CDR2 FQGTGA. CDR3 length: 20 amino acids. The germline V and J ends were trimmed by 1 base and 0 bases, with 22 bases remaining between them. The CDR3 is CASSLNRPLGRNYSNQPQHF. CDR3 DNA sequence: TGTGCCAGCAGCTTAAACCGACCTCTGGGGCGGAACTATAGCAATCAGCCCCAGCATTTT.

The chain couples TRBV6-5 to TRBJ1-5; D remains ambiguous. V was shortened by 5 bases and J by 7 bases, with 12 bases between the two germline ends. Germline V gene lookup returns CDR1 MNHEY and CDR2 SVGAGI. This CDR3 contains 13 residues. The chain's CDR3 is CASSPNPGQPQHF. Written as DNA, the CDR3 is TGTGCCAGCAGTCCCAACCCGGGGCAGCCCCAGCATTTT.

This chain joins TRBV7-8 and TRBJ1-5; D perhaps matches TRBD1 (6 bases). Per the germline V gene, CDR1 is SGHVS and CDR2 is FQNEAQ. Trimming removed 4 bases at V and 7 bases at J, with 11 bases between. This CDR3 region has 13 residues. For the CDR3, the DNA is TGTGCCAGCAGCTCTGGGGGGGGCCAGCCCCAGCATTTT. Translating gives CASSSGGGQPQHF.

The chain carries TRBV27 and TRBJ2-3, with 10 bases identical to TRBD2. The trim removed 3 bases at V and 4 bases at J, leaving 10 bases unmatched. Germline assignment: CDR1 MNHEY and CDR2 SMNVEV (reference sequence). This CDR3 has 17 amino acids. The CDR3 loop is CASSFFSSGGAPDTQYF. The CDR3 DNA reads TGTGCCAGCAGTTTTTTTTCGAGCGGGGGGGCTCCAGATACGCAGTATTTT.

CDR3 loop: CASSPQQGLTLINQPQHF. Written as DNA, the CDR3 is TGTGCCAGTAGTCCTCAGCAGGGACTCACTCTAATCAATCAGCCCCAGCATTTT. The chain links TRBV19 to TRBJ1-5, with D possibly matching TRBD1 (5 bases). V was cut by 5 bases and J by 3 bases, with 23 bases left in between. The CDR3 totals 18 residues. CDR1 LNHDA and CDR2 SQIVND come from the germline V gene (reference sequence).

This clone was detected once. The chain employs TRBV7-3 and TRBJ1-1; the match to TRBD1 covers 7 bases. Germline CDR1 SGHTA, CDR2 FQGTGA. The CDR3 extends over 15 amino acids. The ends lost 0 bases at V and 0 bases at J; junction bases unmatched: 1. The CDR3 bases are TGTGCCAGCAGCTTAACGGGACAGATGAACACTGAAGCTTTCTTT. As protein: CASSLTGQMNTEAFF.

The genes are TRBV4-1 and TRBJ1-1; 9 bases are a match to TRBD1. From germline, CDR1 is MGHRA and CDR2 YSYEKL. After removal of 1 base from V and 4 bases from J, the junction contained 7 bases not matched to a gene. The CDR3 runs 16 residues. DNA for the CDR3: TGCGCCAGCAGCCAAGTCGGGACAGGGTCCAGCACTGAAGCTTTCTTT. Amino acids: CASSQVGTGSSTEAFF.

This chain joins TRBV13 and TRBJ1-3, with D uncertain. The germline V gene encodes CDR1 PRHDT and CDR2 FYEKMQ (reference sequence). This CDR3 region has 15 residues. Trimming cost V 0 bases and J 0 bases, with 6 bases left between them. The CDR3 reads CASSLGSLSGNTIYF. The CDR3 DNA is TGTGCCAGCAGCTTAGGGTCACTCTCTGGAAACACCATATATTTT.

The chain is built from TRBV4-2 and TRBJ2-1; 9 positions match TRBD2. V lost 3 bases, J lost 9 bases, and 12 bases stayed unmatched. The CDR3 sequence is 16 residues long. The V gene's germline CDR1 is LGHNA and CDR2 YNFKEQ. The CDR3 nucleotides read TGTGCCAGCAGCCAGTATCAGGGCGGGGGGGCGCGTGAGCAGTTCTTC. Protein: CASSQYQGGGAREQFF.

CDR3 coding DNA: TGTGCCAGCAGGGAGGGGGGGCAGACCCAGTACTTC. Amino acids: CASREGGQTQYF. V is TRBV2 and J is TRBJ2-5; weak D call: TRBD2 (7 bases). In germline, CDR1 is SNHLY, CDR2 FYNNEI. The V end was cut by 6 bases, the J end by 6 bases, with 11 bases between. This CDR3 region has 12 residues.

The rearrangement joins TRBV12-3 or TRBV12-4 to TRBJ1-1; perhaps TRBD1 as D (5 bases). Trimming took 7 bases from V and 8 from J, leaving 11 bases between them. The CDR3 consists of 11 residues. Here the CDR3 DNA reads TGTGCCAGCACCCTCCGGGGGGAAGCTTTCTTT. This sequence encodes CASTLRGEAFF.

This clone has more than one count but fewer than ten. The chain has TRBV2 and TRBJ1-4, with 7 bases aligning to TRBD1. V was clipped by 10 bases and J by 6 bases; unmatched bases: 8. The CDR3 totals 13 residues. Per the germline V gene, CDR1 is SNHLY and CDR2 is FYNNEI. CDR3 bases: TGTGCCACCGCGACAGGGTGGGATGAAAAACTGTTTTTT. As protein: CATATGWDEKLFF. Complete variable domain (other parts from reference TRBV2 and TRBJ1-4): EPEVTQTPSHQVTQMGQEVILRCVPISNHLYFYWYRQILGQKVEFLVSFYNNEISEKSEIFDDQFSVERPDGSNFTLKIRSTKLEDSAMYFCATATGWDEKLFFGSGTQLSVL.

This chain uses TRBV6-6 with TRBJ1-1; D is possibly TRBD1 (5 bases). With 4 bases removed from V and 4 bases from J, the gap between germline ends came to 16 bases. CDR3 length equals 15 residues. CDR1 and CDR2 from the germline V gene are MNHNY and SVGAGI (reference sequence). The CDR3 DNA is TGTGCCAGCAGTTCGCCGGGACCCAGACCCACTGAAGCTTTCTTT. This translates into CASSSPGPRPTEAFF.

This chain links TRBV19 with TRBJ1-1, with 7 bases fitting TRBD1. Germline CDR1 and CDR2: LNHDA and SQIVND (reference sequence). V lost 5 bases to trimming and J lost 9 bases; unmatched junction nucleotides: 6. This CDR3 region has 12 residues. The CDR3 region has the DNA TGTGCCAGTAGTGCATCACAGGGGAAAGCTTTCTTT. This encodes CASSASQGKAFF. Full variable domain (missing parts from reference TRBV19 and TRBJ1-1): DGGITQSPKYLFRKEGQNVTLSCEQNLNHDAMYWYRQDPGQGLRLIYYSQIVNDFQKGDIAEGYSVSREKKESFPLTVTSAQKNPTAFYLCASSASQGKAFFGQGTRLTVV.

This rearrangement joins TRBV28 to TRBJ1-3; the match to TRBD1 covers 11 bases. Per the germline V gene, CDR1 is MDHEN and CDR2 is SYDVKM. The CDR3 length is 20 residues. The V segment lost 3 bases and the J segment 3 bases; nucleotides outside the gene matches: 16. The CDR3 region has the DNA TGTGCCAGCAGTTTTCTCTTTTCGGACAGGGGGCTAGTAGGTGGAAACACCATATATTTT. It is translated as CASSFLFSDRGLVGGNTIYF.

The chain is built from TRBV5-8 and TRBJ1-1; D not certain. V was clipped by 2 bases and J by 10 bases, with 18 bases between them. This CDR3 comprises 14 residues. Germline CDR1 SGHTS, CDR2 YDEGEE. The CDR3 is CASSLGPLALGAFF. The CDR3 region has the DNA TGTGCCAGCAGCTTAGGACCCCTCGCCCTAGGAGCTTTCTTT.